This entry lists 12 T cell receptor beta chains sequenced from one sample in a study of Ad26.COV2.S vaccination and SARS-CoV-2 variants. TCRdb's copy holds only in-frame clones and misses some; the assay was immunoSEQ multiplex PCR. Of around 300,000 clones in the sample, roughly 90% are singletons; the top ten hold about 10%. The treatment here: about 20 received Ad26.COV2.S at low or high dose, single or two shots; five or six received placebo; per-sample allocation not given. All samples were drawn on day 63, counting from the first vaccine or placebo injection. The sample here was peripheral blood, taken in a trial of Ad26.COV2.S vaccine versus placebo. The receptors stem from a person aged 18 to 65 who received the Ad26.COV2.S COVID-19 vaccine or a placebo.

The chain uses TRBV19 and TRBJ1-1, with 9 bases lining up with TRBD1. V lost 11 bases to trimming and J lost 5 bases; unmatched junction nucleotides: 9. Germline assignment: CDR1 LNHDA and CDR2 SQIVND (reference sequence). The CDR3 contains 13 residues. CDR3 nucleotide sequence: TGTGCCGCGTACAGGGGGCGTCGGACTGAAGCTTTCTTT. It translates to CAAYRGRRTEAFF.

V gene TRBV4-1 combines with J gene TRBJ2-7; possible D gene TRBD2, 6 bases. This CDR3 contains 14 residues. The germline V gene has CDR1 MGHRA and CDR2 YSYEKL. Trimming shortened V by 1 base and J by 3 bases, and 10 bases separated the two germline ends. CDR3 sequence (DNA): TGCGCCAGCAGCCAAGTTACTAGCAACTACGAGCAGTACTTC. Its translation is CASSQVTSNYEQYF.

V and J are TRBV4-2 and TRBJ1-1, with D unclear. Between the trimmed V and J ends, which lost 1 base and 4 bases, there was a span of 10 bases. The germline V gene has CDR1 LGHNA and CDR2 YNFKEQ. The CDR3 runs to 14 residues. Written as DNA, the CDR3 is TGTGCCAGCAGCCAAGCCCAGGCGAGCACTGAAGCTTTCTTT. Encoded protein: CASSQAQASTEAFF.

The chain links TRBV19 to TRBJ1-2, with TRBD1 identical over 7 bases. The V and J ends lost 6 bases and 7 bases, in that order; junction bases with no gene match: 17. The germline gives CDR1 LNHDA, CDR2 SQIVND (reference sequence). The CDR3 is 16 residues long. CDR3 sequence reads: CASRRMGQTAPRGYTF. CDR3 sequence (DNA): TGTGCCAGTAGGCGAATGGGACAGACGGCACCTCGTGGCTACACCTTC.

The chain combines TRBV5-1 with TRBJ1-1; no definite D call. CDR3 length: 13 amino acids. V lost 0 bases to trimming and J lost 7 bases, with 10 bases between them. CDR1 SGHRS and CDR2 YFSETQ come from the germline V gene. The CDR3 region has the DNA TGCGCCAGCAGCTTGGGGGGAACGATTGAAGCTTTCTTT. It translates to CASSLGGTIEAFF.

The gene calls are TRBV3-1 (or the pseudogene TRBV3-2) and TRBJ1-1; D perhaps matches TRBD1 (5 bases). Trimming cost V 3 bases and J 5 bases, with 13 bases left between them. CDR1 and CDR2 (germline): LGHDT, YNNKEL (reference sequence). This CDR3 has 14 residues. The CDR3 sequence is CASSQAHGGTEAFF. The CDR3 nucleotides are TGTGCCAGCAGCCAGGCCCATGGGGGGACTGAAGCTTTCTTT.

The chain uses TRBV5-4 and TRBJ1-1, with D possibly matching TRBD1 (5 bases). Germline V CDR1 and CDR2: SGHNT, YYREEE (reference sequence). Deletions cut 0 bases from V and 4 bases from J, with 19 bases between. The CDR3 has 17 amino acids. The CDR3 DNA is TGTGCCAGCAGCTTGGTCTCCCCCCGGGCAGGGCGCACTGAAGCTTTCTTT. It yields the protein CASSLVSPRAGRTEAFF.

This chain uses TRBV30 with TRBJ1-2; D ambiguous. CDR3 length equals 13 residues. Germline loops: CDR1 GTSNPN, CDR2 SVGIG (reference sequence). V lost 4 bases and J 8 bases, leaving 17 bases between the germline ends. CDR3 in DNA: TGTGCCTGGACCCTTACGACCGGAGGGGGCTACACCTTC. Protein product: CAWTLTTGGGYTF. The whole variable domain, remainder taken from reference TRBV30 and TRBJ1-2, is SQTIHQWPATLVQPVGSPLSLECTVEGTSNPNLYWYRQAAGRGLQLLFYSVGIGQISSEVPQNLSASRPQDRQFILSSKKLLLSDSGFYLCAWTLTTGGGYTFGSGTRLTVV.

The DNA for the CDR3 is TGCGCCAGCAGCTTGACGATATGGGCAGAGATCAACTATGGCTACACCTTC. It codes for CASSLTIWAEINYGYTF. The gene calls are TRBV5-1 and TRBJ1-2; no definite D call. Germline V gives CDR1 SGHRS, CDR2 YFSETQ. With 1 base removed from V and 2 bases from J, the gap between germline ends came to 18 bases. The CDR3 runs 17 residues.

The chain is built from TRBV3-1 (or the pseudogene TRBV3-2) and TRBJ2-7; D remains unclear. V gave up 3 bases and J gave up 2 bases, with 8 bases separating them. Germline-derived CDR1 and CDR2 are LGHDT and YNNKEL (reference sequence). This CDR3 has 13 amino acids. CDR3 DNA sequence: TGTGCCAGCAGCCATAAGGGCACCTACGAGCAGTACTTC. It is translated as CASSHKGTYEQYF.

A remark on this clone: A much larger clone differs by one base, so this may be a read error. The CDR3 loop is CASSFRNYGYTF. As DNA, the CDR3 is TGTGCCAGCAGTTTCCGGAACTATGGCTACACCTTC. The chain recombines TRBV28 with TRBJ1-2; D remains unclear. CDR1 MDHEN and CDR2 SYDVKM come from the germline V gene. V dropped 3 bases and J dropped 2 bases, with 4 bases sitting between them. The CDR3 sequence is 12 residues long.

The chain couples TRBV19 to TRBJ1-2; 9 nucleotides match TRBD1. CDR3 size: 14 residues. After removal of 5 bases from V and 6 bases from J, the junction contained 7 bases not matched to a gene. Germline V gene lookup returns CDR1 LNHDA and CDR2 SQIVND (reference sequence). In DNA form, the CDR3 reads TGTGCCAGTAGTGTCCCGGGACAGGGCCATGGCTACACCTTC. This codes for CASSVPGQGHGYTF.